The sequence of this TCR beta chain was determined in a study of blood T cell repertoires in COVID-19. V lost 6 bases to trimming and J lost 10 bases, with 15 bases between them. Germline CDR1 and CDR2: ENHRY and SYGVKD. The CDR3 spans 12 residues. Profiled with immunoSEQ multiplex PCR; TCRdb holds only in-frame clones, not every one. Seen here are more than 150,000 clones, more than 70% observed once, and the top ten hold about 2.6%. The clonotype comes from a man aged 60-69 years with acute or convalescent COVID-19. The sequenced sample was peripheral blood. The chain is built from TRBV10-3 and TRBJ1-1, with no clear D. The DNA of the CDR3 is TGTGCCATCAGAGCGGGGAAAATGGGAGCTTTCTTT. The encoded protein is CAIRAGKMGAFF.